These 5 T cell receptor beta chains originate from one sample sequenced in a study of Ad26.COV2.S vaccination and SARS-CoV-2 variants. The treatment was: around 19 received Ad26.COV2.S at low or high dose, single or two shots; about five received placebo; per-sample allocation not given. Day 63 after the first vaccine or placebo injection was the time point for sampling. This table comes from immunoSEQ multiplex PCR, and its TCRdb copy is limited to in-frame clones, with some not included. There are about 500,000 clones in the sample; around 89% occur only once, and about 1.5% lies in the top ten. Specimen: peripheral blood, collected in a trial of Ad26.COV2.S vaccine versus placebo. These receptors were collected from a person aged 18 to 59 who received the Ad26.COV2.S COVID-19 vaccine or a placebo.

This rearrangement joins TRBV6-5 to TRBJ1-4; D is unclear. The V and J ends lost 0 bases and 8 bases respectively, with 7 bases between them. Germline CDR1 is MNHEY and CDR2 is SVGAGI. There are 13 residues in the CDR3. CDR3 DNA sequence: TGTGCCAGCAGTTACTCGGGGTGGGAAAAACTGTTTTTT. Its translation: CASSYSGWEKLFF.

Here the CDR3 DNA reads TGCGCCAGCAGCCAAGTAAGAGGAGGAATCCCTAATTCACCCCTCCACTTT. Its translation: CASSQVRGGIPNSPLHF. The chain couples TRBV4-1 to TRBJ1-6; D ambiguous. The germline gives CDR1 MGHRA, CDR2 YSYEKL. V was cut by 1 base and J by 6 bases, with 16 bases left in between. This CDR3 has 17 residues.

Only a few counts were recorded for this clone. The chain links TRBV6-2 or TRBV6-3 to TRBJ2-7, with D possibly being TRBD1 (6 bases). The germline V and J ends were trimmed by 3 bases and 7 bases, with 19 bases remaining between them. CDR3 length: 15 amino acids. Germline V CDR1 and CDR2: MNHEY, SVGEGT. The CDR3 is CASSYFAASQGEQYF. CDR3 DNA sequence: TGTGCCAGCAGTTATTTTGCGGCTAGTCAGGGGGAGCAGTACTTC.

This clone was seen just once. CDR3: CASSSSEAGTSRPNEQFF. DNA of the CDR3: TGTGCCAGCAGCTCCTCTGAAGCCGGGACTAGCCGCCCCAATGAGCAGTTCTTC. The chain links TRBV7-9 to TRBJ2-1; 9 positions agree with TRBD2. Germline V gives CDR1 SEHNR, CDR2 FQNEAQ (reference sequence). The junction had 16 bases not matched to a gene; V was cut back by 4 bases and J by 6 bases. This CDR3 contains 18 residues.

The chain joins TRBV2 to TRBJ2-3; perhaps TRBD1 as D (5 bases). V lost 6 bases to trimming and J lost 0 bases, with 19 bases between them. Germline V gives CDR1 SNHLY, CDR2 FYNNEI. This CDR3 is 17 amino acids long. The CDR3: CASRPGWGSSSTDTQYF. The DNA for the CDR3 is TGTGCCAGCAGACCAGGGTGGGGATCTTCTAGCACAGATACGCAGTATTTT.